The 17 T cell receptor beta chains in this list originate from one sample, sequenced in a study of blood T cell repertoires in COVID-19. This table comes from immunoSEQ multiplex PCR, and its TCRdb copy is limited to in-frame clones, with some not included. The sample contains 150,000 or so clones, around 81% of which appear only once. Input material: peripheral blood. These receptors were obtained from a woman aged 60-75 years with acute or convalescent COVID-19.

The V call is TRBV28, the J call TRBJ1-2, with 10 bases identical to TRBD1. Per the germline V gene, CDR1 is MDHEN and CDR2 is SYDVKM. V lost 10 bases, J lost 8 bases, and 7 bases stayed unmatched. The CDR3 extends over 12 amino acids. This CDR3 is CAIRQGAQGYTF. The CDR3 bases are TGTGCCATCAGACAGGGGGCGCAGGGCTACACCTTC.

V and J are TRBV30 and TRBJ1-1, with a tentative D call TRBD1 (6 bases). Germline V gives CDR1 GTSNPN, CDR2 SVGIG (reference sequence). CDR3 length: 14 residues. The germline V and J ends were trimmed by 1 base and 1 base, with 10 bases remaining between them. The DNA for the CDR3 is TGTGCCTGGAGTGCGGGACACCAGAACACTGAAGCTTTCTTT. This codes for CAWSAGHQNTEAFF.

In DNA, the CDR3 is TGCAGTGCTAGCGGGGGTTATACGCAGTATTTT. This translates into CSASGGYTQYF. The rearrangement joins TRBV20-1 to TRBJ2-3, with a possible D match to TRBD2 (6 bases). Between the trimmed V and J ends, which lost 3 bases and 7 bases, there was a span of 8 bases. This CDR3 spans 11 amino acids. Germline CDR1 is DFQATT and CDR2 is SNEGSKA (reference sequence).

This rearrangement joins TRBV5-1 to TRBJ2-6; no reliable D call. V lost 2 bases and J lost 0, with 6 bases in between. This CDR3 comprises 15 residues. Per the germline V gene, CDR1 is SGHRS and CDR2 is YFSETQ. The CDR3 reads CASSFTGSGANVLTF. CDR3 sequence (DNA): TGCGCCAGCAGCTTCACCGGCTCTGGGGCCAACGTCCTGACTTTC. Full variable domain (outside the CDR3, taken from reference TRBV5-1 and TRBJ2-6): KAGVTQTPRYLIKTRGQQVTLSCSPISGHRSVSWYQQTPGQGLQFLFEYFSETQRNKGNFPGRFSGRQFSNSRSEMNVSTLELGDSALYLCASSFTGSGANVLTFGAGSRLTVL.

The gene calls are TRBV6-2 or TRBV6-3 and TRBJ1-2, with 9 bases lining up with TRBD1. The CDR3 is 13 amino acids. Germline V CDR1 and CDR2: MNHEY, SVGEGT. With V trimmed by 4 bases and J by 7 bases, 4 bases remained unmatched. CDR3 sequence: CASSSTGGGGYTF. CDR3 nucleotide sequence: TGTGCCAGCAGTTCGACAGGGGGTGGTGGCTACACCTTC.

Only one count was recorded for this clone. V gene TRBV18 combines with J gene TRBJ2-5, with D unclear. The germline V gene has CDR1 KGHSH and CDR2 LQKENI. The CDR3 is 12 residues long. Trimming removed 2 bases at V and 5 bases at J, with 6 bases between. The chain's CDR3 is CASSPARETQYF. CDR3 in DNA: TGTGCCAGCTCACCAGCCCGGGAGACCCAGTACTTC.

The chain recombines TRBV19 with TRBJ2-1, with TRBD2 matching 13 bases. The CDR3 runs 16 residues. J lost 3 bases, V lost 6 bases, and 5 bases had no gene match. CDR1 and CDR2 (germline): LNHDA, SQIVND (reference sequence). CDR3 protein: CASRGTSGIIYNEQFF. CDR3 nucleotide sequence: TGTGCCAGTAGGGGGACTAGCGGGATTATCTACAATGAGCAGTTCTTC.

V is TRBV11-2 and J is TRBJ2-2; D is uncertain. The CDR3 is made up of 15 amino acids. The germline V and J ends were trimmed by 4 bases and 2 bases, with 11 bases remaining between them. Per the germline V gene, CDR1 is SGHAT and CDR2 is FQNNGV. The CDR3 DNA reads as TGTGCCAGCAGCTCTCCGACTGTAAACACCGGGGAGCTGTTTTTT. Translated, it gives CASSSPTVNTGELFF.

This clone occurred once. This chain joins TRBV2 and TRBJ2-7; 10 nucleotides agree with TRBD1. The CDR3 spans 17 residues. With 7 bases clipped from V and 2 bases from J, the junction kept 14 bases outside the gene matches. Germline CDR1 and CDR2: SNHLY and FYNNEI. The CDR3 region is CASTQRLPGQGTYEQYF. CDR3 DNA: TGTGCCAGCACTCAGAGGCTGCCGGGACAGGGGACCTACGAGCAGTACTTC.

DNA for the CDR3: TGTGCCAGTGCCCGACAGGGCGGGAATCAGCCCCAGCATTTT. Translation: CASARQGGNQPQHF. The genes are TRBV19 and TRBJ1-5; 7 bases map to TRBD1. The junction had 8 bases not matched to a gene; V was cut back by 8 bases and J by 4 bases. The CDR3 length is 14 residues. In germline, CDR1 is LNHDA, CDR2 SQIVND (reference sequence).

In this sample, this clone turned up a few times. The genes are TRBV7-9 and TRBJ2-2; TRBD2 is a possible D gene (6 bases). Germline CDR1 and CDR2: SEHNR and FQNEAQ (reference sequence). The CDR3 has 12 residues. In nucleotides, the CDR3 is TGTGCGGCGGGGCCGGCCACCGGGGAGCTGTTTTTT. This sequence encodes CAAGPATGELFF.

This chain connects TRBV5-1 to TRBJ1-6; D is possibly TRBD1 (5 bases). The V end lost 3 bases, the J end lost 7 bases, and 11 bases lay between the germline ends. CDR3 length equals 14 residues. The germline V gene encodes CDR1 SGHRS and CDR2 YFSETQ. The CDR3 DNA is TGCGCCAGCAGCTCCCAGACAGAGAATTCACCCCTCCACTTT. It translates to CASSSQTENSPLHF. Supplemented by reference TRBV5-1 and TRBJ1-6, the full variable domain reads KAGVTQTPRYLIKTRGQQVTLSCSPISGHRSVSWYQQTPGQGLQFLFEYFSETQRNKGNFPGRFSGRQFSNSRSEMNVSTLELGDSALYLCASSSQTENSPLHFGNGTRLTVT.

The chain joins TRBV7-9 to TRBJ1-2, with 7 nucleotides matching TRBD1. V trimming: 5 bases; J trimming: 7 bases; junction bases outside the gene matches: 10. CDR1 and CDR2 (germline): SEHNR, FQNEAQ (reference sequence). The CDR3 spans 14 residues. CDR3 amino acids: CASSPTGSSSGYTF. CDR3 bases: TGTGCCAGCAGCCCGACAGGGAGTAGTTCTGGCTACACCTTC.

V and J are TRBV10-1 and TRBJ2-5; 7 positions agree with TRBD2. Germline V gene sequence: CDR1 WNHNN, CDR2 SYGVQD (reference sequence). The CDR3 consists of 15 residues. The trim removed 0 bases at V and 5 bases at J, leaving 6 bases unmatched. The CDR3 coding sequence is TGCGCCAGCAGTGAGTCGAGGGCGGGAGTGGAGACCCAGTACTTC. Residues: CASSESRAGVETQYF.

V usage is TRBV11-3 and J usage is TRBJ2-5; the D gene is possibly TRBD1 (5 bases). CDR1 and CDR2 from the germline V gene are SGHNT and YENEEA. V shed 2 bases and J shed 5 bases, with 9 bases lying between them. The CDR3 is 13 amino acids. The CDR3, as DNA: TGTGCCAGCAGCTTAATCAGGGCCGAGACCCAGTACTTC. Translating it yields CASSLIRAETQYF. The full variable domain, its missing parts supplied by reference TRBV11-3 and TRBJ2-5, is EAGVVQSPRYKIIEKKQPVAFWCNPISGHNTLYWYLQNLGQGPELLIRYENEEAVDDSQLPKDRFSAERLKGVDSTLKIQPAELGDSAVYLCASSLIRAETQYFGPGTRLLVL.

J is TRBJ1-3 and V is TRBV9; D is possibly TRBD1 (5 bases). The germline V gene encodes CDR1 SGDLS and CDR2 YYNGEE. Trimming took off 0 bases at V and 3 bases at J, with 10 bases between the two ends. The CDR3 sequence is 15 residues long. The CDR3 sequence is CASSVEGLRGNTIYF. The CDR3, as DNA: TGTGCCAGCAGCGTAGAGGGGCTCCGTGGAAACACCATATATTTT. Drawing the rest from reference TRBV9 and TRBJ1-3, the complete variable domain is DSGVTQTPKHLITATGQRVTLRCSPRSGDLSVYWYQQSLDQGLQFLIQYYNGEERAKGNILERFSAQQFPDLHSELNLSSLELGDSALYFCASSVEGLRGNTIYFGEGSWLTVV.

The CDR3 protein is CASSPGVRSGMSDTQYF. As DNA, the CDR3 is TGTGCCAGCAGCCCGGGGGTTCGATCCGGGATGTCAGATACGCAGTATTTT. The gene calls are TRBV7-7 and TRBJ2-3, with a tentative D call TRBD2 (6 bases). The CDR3 runs 17 residues. The V and J ends lost 5 bases and 4 bases respectively, with 22 bases between them. Germline loops: CDR1 SSHAT, CDR2 FNYEAQ (reference sequence).